This T cell receptor (beta chain) was identified in a study of OX40 agonist ivuxolimab in advanced cancers. About the research overall: The patients received ivuxolimab by intravenous route every 2 weeks at 0.01 to 10 mg/kg. Notes on the study in general: At 0.1 to 3.0 mg/kg and by week 6, CD4+ and CD8+ T cells in the blood had expanded clonally. Compared with CD4+, CD8+ T cells on average had more expanded clones. Antigen specificity remained undetermined for the expanded peripheral T cells.

With respect to this clone: Its antigen remains unidentified.

With 1 base removed from V and 8 bases from J, the gap between germline ends came to 17 bases. CDR3 length: 15 amino acids. From germline, CDR1 is SEHNR and CDR2 FQNEAQ (reference sequence). Repertoires were generated with immunoSEQ multiplex PCR, while TCRdb's copy carries only in-frame clones and drops some. The data hold about 46,000 clones, with 88% observed a single time. The receptor was derived from an adult with an advanced solid tumor such as melanoma, head and neck, liver or kidney cancer. The sequencing used CD4+ or CD8+ T cells sorted from blood, collected in a trial of the OX40 agonist ivuxolimab. The chain has TRBV7-9 and TRBJ1-2, with a tentative D call TRBD1 (5 bases). The CDR3 DNA reads as TGTGCCAGCAGCTTAGTAGGGCGCCAGGGTTTGGGCTACACCTTC. It translates to CASSLVGRQGLGYTF.